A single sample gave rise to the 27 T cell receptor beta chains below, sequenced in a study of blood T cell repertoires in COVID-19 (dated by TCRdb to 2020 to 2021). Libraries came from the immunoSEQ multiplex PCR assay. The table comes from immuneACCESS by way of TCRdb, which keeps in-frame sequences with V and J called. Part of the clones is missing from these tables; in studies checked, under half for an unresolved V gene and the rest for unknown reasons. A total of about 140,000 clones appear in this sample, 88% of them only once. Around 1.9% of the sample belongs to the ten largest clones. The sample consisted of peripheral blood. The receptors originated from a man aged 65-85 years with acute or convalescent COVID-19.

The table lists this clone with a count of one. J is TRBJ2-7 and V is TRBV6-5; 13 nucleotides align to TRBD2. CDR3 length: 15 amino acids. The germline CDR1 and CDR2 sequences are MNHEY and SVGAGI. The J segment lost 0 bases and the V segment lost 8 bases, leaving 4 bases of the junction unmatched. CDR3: CASGTSGAYSYEQYF. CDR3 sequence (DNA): TGTGCCAGCGGGACTAGCGGGGCCTACTCCTACGAGCAGTACTTC.

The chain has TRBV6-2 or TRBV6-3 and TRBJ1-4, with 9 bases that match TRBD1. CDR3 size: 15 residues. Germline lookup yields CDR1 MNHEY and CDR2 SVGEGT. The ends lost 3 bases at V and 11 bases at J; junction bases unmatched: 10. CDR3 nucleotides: TGTGCCAGCAGTTATGGCGTTGGGGGACAGGGTAAACTGTTTTTT. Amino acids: CASSYGVGGQGKLFF.

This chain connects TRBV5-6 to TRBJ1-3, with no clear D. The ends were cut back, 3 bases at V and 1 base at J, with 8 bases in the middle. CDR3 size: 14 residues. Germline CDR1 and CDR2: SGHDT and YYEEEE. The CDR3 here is CASSSDTSGNTIYF. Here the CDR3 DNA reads TGTGCCAGCAGCTCTGACACGTCTGGAAACACCATATATTTT.

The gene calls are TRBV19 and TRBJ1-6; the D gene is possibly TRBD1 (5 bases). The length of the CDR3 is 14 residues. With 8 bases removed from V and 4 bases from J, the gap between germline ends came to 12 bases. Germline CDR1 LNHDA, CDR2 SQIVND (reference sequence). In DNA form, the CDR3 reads TGTGCCAGTCAAGACGGGGGATATAATTCACCCCTCCACTTT. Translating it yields CASQDGGYNSPLHF.

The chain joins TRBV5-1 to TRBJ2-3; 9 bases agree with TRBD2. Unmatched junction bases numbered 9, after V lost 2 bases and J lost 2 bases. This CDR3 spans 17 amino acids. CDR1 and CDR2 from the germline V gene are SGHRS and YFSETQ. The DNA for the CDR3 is TGCGCCAGCAGCTTTCCCGGGACTAGCACATCCACAGATACGCAGTATTTT. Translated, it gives CASSFPGTSTSTDTQYF.

The CDR3 loop is CASSLPGTTTQYF. DNA for the CDR3: TGTGCCAGCAGCCTACCCGGGACTACGACCCAGTACTTC. The J gene is TRBJ2-5, the V gene TRBV14, with TRBD2 identical over 7 bases. CDR3 length equals 13 residues. Germline V gives CDR1 SGHDN, CDR2 FVKESK. The V segment lost 4 bases and the J segment 7 bases; nucleotides outside the gene matches: 6.

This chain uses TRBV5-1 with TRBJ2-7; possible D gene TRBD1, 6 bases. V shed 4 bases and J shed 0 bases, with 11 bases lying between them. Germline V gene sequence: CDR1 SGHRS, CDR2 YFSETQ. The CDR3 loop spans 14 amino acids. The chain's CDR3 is CASSVRTDSYEQYF. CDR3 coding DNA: TGCGCCAGCAGCGTGCGGACAGACTCCTACGAGCAGTACTTC. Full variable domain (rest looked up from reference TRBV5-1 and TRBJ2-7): KAGVTQTPRYLIKTRGQQVTLSCSPISGHRSVSWYQQTPGQGLQFLFEYFSETQRNKGNFPGRFSGRQFSNSRSEMNVSTLELGDSALYLCASSVRTDSYEQYFGPGTRLTVT.

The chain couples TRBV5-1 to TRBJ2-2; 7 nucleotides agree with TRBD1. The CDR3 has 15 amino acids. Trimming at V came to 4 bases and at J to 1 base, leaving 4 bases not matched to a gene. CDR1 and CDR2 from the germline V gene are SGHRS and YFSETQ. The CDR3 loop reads CASSGRGRNTGELFF. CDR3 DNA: TGCGCCAGCAGCGGCAGGGGGAGGAACACCGGGGAGCTGTTTTTT.

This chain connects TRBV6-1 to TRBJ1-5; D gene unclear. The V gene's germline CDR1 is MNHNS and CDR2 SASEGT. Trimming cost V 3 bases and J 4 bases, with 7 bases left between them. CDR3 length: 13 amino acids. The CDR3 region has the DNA TGTGCCAGCAGTGACCCGGGTAATCAGCCCCAGCATTTT. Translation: CASSDPGNQPQHF.

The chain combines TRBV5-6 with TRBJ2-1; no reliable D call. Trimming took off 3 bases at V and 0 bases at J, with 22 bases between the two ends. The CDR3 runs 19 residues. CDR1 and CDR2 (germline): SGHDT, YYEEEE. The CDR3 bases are TGTGCCAGCAGCTCGCCGATATTACACAGAACCCGCTCCTACAATGAGCAGTTCTTC. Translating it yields CASSSPILHRTRSYNEQFF.

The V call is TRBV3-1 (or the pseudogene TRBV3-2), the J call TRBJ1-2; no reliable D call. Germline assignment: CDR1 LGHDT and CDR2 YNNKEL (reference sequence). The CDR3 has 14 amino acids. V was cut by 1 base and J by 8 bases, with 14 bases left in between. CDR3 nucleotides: TGTGCCAGCAGCCAAGCGAGGCCCTCCCTGGGCTACACCTTC. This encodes CASSQARPSLGYTF.

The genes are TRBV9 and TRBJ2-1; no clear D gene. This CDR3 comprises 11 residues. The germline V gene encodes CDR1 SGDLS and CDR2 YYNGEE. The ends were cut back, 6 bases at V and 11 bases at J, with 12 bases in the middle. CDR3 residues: CASKPTYQQFF. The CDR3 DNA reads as TGTGCCAGCAAACCGACTTACCAGCAGTTCTTC. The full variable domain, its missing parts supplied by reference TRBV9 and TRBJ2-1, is DSGVTQTPKHLITATGQRVTLRCSPRSGDLSVYWYQQSLDQGLQFLIQYYNGEERAKGNILERFSAQQFPDLHSELNLSSLELGDSALYFCASKPTYQQFFGPGTRLTVL.

CDR3 DNA: TGTGCCACCGCTTCGGGTGGGATCCAGACAGGGAACACTGAAGCTTTCTTT. Translated: CATASGGIQTGNTEAFF. The chain carries TRBV24-1 and TRBJ1-1, with D maybe TRBD1 (6 bases). CDR3 length equals 17 residues. Germline V gene lookup returns CDR1 KGHDR and CDR2 SFDVKD. V lost 9 bases and J lost 1, with 23 bases in between.

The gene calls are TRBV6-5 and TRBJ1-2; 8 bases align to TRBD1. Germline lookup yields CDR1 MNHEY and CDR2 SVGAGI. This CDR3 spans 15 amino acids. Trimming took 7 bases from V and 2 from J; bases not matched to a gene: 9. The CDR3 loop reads CASTPDRGFNYGYTF. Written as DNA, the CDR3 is TGTGCCAGCACTCCCGACAGGGGATTCAACTATGGCTACACCTTC.

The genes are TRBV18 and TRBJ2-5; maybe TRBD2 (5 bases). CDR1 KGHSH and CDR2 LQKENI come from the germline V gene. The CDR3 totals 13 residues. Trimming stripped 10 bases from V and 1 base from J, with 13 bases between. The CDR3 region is CATKERVQETQYF. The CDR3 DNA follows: TGTGCCACCAAAGAGAGGGTCCAAGAGACCCAGTACTTC.

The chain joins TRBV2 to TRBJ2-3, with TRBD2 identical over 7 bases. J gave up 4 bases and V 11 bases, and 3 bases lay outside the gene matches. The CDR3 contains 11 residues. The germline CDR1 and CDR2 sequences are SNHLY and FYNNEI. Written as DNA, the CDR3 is TGTGCCTCCCGGGGGGCAGATACGCAGTATTTT. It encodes CASRGADTQYF.

CDR3 region: CASSADRTSSYNEQFF. DNA for the CDR3: TGTGCCAGCAGCGCCGACAGGACAAGCTCCTACAATGAGCAGTTCTTC. The chain joins TRBV6-6 to TRBJ2-1, with a possible D match to TRBD1 (6 bases). Per germline, CDR1 MNHNY and CDR2 SVGAGI (reference sequence). The CDR3 is 16 residues long. Trimming took off 6 bases at V and 0 bases at J, with 15 bases between the two ends.

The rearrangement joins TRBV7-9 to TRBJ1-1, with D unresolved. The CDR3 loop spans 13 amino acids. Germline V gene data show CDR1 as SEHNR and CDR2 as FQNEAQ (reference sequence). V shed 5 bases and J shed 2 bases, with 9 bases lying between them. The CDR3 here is CASSTESNTEAFF. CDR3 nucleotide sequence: TGTGCCAGCAGCACGGAGAGTAACACTGAAGCTTTCTTT.

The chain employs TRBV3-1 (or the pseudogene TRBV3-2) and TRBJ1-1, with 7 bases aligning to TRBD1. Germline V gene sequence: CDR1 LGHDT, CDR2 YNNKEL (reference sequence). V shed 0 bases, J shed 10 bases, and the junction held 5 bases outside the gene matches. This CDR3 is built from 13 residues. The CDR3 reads CASSQERGLGAFF. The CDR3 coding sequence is TGTGCCAGCAGCCAAGAAAGGGGGCTGGGAGCTTTCTTT.

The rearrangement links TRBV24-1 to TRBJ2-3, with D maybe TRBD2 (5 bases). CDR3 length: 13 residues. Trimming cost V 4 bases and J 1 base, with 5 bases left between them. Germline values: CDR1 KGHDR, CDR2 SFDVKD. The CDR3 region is CATSEGGTDTQYF. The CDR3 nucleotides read TGTGCCACCAGTGAGGGAGGCACAGATACGCAGTATTTT.

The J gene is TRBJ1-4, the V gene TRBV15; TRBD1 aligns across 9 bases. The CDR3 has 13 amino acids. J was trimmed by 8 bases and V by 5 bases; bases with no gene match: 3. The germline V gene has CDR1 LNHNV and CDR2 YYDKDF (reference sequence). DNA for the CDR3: TGTGCCACCAGCTCAGGGACAGGGGAAAAACTGTTTTTT. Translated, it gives CATSSGTGEKLFF.

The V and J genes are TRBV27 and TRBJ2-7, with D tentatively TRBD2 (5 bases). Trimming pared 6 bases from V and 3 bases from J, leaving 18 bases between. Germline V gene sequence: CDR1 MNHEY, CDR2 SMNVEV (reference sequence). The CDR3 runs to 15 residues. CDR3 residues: CASRGRGGGVYEQYF. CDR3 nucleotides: TGTGCCAGCAGGGGCCGGGGTGGTGGCGTCTACGAGCAGTACTTC.

The CDR3 coding sequence is TGTGCCAGCAGCTTGGATGGGAGAAATGAGCAGTTCTTC. It translates to CASSLDGRNEQFF. The J gene is TRBJ2-1, the V gene TRBV5-6, with D maybe TRBD2 (5 bases). V lost 0 bases and J 7 bases, leaving 8 bases between the germline ends. CDR3 length equals 13 residues. Germline CDR1 SGHDT, CDR2 YYEEEE. Full variable domain (remainder filled in from reference TRBV5-6 and TRBJ2-1): DAGVTQSPTHLIKTRGQQVTLRCSPKSGHDTVSWYQQALGQGPQFIFQYYEEEERQRGNFPDRFSGHQFPNYSSELNVNALLLGDSALYLCASSLDGRNEQFFGPGTRLTVL.

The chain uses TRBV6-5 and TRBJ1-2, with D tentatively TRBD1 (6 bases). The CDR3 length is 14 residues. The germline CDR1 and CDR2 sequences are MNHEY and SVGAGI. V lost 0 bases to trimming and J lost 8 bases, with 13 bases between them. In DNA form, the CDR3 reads TGTGCCAGCAGTTACTCATTTTCAGGGGCGGGCTACACCTTC. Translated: CASSYSFSGAGYTF.

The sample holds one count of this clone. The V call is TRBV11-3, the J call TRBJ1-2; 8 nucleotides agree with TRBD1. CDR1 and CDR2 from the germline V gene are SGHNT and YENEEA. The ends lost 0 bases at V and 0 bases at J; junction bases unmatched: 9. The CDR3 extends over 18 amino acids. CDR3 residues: CASSLDRGTGLSNYGYTF. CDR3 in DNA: TGTGCCAGCAGCTTAGATCGCGGGACAGGTCTTTCTAACTATGGCTACACCTTC. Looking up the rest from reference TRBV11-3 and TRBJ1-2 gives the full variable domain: EAGVVQSPRYKIIEKKQPVAFWCNPISGHNTLYWYLQNLGQGPELLIRYENEEAVDDSQLPKDRFSAERLKGVDSTLKIQPAELGDSAVYLCASSLDRGTGLSNYGYTFGSGTRLTVV.

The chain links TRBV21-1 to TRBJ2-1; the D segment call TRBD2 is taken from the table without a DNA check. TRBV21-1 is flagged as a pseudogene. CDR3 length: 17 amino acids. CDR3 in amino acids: CASSKGYEGRLHNEQFF. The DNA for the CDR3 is TGTGCCAGCAGCAAAGGTTATGAGGGGAGGCTTCACAATGAGCAGTTCTTC.

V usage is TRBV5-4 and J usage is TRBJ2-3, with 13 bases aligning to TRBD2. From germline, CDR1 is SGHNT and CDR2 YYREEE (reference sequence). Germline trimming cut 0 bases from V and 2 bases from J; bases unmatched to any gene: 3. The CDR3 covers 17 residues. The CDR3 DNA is TGTGCCAGCAGCTTGGGGGGACTAGCGGGATTCACAGATACGCAGTATTTT. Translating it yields CASSLGGLAGFTDTQYF.